This T cell receptor (beta chain) was retrieved from a study of T cell repertoires in cytomegalovirus infection. Study context: HLA-B-restricted CMV epitopes that are well studied, plus recently identified HLA-C-restricted ones, were used by the study. An indication of both CMV infection and matching HLA type came from public TCR beta signatures.

TCRdb reanalysed the reads using MiXCR and keeps one entry per CDR3 protein. The sample has over 55,000 distinct CDR3 sequences, 20% seen once; the top ten hold roughly 73%. CDR1 SGHTA and CDR2 FQGNSA come from the germline V gene. V was pared by 5 bases and J by 8 bases, with 18 bases between. The CDR3 sequence is 14 residues long. This clonotype was found a few times. Its antigen remains unidentified. General observations from the study: Clonotype analysis showed dominance of the ex vivo response by HLA-C-restricted CMV-specific TCR beta clonotypes.

The sequencing here drew on CD8+ T cells from cultured PBMCs, taken from culture after CMV antigen stimulation. The receptor comes from a human donor in good health (CMV status not recorded). Some clones in this sample may be carry-over from other donors' samples. The chain is built from TRBV7-2 and TRBJ1-1; no definite D call. CDR3 in amino acids: CASSPTPPQQEAFF. The CDR3 DNA sequence: TGTGCCAGCAGCCCTACCCCTCCCCAACAAGAAGCTTTCTTT.